Below, 20 T cell receptor beta chains from the same sample are listed, as sequenced in a study of cytomegalovirus exposure and HLA in healthy donors. PCR involved 60 Vbeta and 13 Jbeta primers. Some clones are missing from TCRdb's copy, which holds only in-frame ones; the method was immunoSEQ multiplex PCR. The sample consists of around 170,000 clones, about four fifths of them appearing once. The sequenced sample was PBMCs. Every receptor here comes from a man aged 40-50 years in good health and CMV-seronegative.

The gene calls are TRBV4-1 and TRBJ1-1; perhaps TRBD1 as D (5 bases). In germline, CDR1 is MGHRA, CDR2 YSYEKL. The CDR3 covers 13 residues. V was clipped by 3 bases and J by 2 bases, with 7 bases between them. The DNA of the CDR3 is TGCGCCAGCAGCCAGGGGCCCAACACTGAAGCTTTCTTT. It specifies CASSQGPNTEAFF.

This chain links TRBV6-6 with TRBJ2-7; 7 bases fit TRBD1. This CDR3 contains 14 residues. Germline assignment: CDR1 MNHNY and CDR2 SVGAGI (reference sequence). V shed 6 bases and J 2 bases; nucleotides not matched to a gene: 7. The CDR3 sequence: CASSHRDSPYEQYF. CDR3 nucleotide sequence: TGTGCCAGCAGCCACCGGGACAGTCCCTACGAGCAGTACTTC.

This chain joins TRBV7-2 and TRBJ1-5, with unresolved D. This CDR3 is built from 15 residues. Germline V gives CDR1 SGHTA, CDR2 FQGNSA. Trimming stripped 5 bases from V and 3 bases from J, with 14 bases between. CDR3 region: CASSPEGGYNQPQHF. The CDR3, as DNA: TGTGCCAGCAGCCCCGAAGGAGGTTACAATCAGCCCCAGCATTTT.

This clone was seen a few times. The V and J genes are TRBV27 and TRBJ2-7, with D possibly TRBD1 on 6 matching bases. Trimming took off 3 bases at V and 6 bases at J, with 12 bases between the two ends. Germline V gives CDR1 MNHEY, CDR2 SMNVEV (reference sequence). The CDR3 runs to 13 residues. In DNA, the CDR3 is TGTGCCAGCAGTTTCCACAGGGCGGGCGAGCAGTACTTC. It translates to CASSFHRAGEQYF.

V is TRBV9 and J is TRBJ1-1; maybe TRBD1 (5 bases). Germline V gene lookup returns CDR1 SGDLS and CDR2 YYNGEE. CDR3 size: 14 residues. Between the trimmed V and J ends, which lost 8 bases and 2 bases, there was a span of 16 bases. The CDR3 DNA reads as TGTGCCAGTTCTCCTAGGGGTGATAACACTGAAGCTTTCTTT. Its protein is CASSPRGDNTEAFF.

This chain connects TRBV28 to TRBJ2-7; no definite D call. The CDR3 extends over 14 amino acids. Germline V lookup: CDR1 MDHEN, CDR2 SYDVKM. CDR3 sequence reads: CGTYSSPSTYEQYF. Here the CDR3 DNA reads TGTGGAACTTATAGCTCCCCATCTACCTACGAGCAGTACTTC. The full variable domain, completed using reference TRBV28 and TRBJ2-7, is DVKVTQSSRYLVKRTGEKVFLECVQDMDHENMFWYRQDPGLGLRLIYFSYDVKMKEKGDIPEGYSVSREKKERFSLILESASTNQTSMYLCGTYSSPSTYEQYFGPGTRLTVT.

This clone turned up a few times. The chain joins TRBV7-7 to TRBJ2-5; a weak D match, TRBD2 (6 bases). CDR1 and CDR2 from the germline V gene are SSHAT and FNYEAQ (reference sequence). This CDR3 region has 14 residues. The CDR3 DNA is TGTGCTAGCGGAACGGGCAAGGGAGCGGAGACCCAGTACTTC. Amino acids: CASGTGKGAETQYF. The variable domain in full, with the rest retrieved from reference TRBV7-7 and TRBJ2-5, is GAGVSQSPRYKVTKRGQDVTLRCDPISSHATLYWYQQALGQGPEFLTYFNYEAQPDKSGLPSDRFSAERPEGSISTLTIQRTEQRDSAMYRCASGTGKGAETQYFGPGTRLLVL.

The chain carries TRBV29-1 and TRBJ1-5; the match to TRBD1 covers 7 bases. CDR3 size: 15 residues. The ends lost 5 bases at V and 4 bases at J; junction bases unmatched: 11. Germline V CDR1 and CDR2: SQVTM, ANQGSEA. CDR3 amino acids: CSVRAQGGANQPQHF. In DNA, the CDR3 is TGCAGCGTTAGGGCCCAGGGGGGTGCGAATCAGCCCCAGCATTTT. Supplemented by reference TRBV29-1 and TRBJ1-5, the full variable domain reads SAVISQKPSRDICQRGTSLTIQCQVDSQVTMMFWYRQQPGQSLTLIATANQGSEATYESGFVIDKFPISRPNLTFSTLTVSNMSPEDSSIYLCSVRAQGGANQPQHFGDGTRLSIL.

The CDR3 coding sequence is TGTGCCAGCTCCCGTCGGGACTCGAACCAAGAGACCCAGTACTTC. It specifies CASSRRDSNQETQYF. This chain links TRBV18 with TRBJ2-5; possible D gene TRBD2, 6 bases. The germline V gene has CDR1 KGHSH and CDR2 LQKENI. The length of the CDR3 is 15 residues. The ends were cut back, 6 bases at V and 0 bases at J, with 14 bases in the middle.

The gene calls are TRBV7-9 and TRBJ1-5; a weak D match, TRBD1 (5 bases). The germline V gene encodes CDR1 SEHNR and CDR2 FQNEAQ (reference sequence). The CDR3 spans 18 residues. The V end lost 1 base, the J end lost 2 bases, and 18 bases lay between the germline ends. CDR3 sequence: CASSLEHLGRVGNQPQHF. In DNA form, the CDR3 reads TGTGCCAGCAGCTTAGAACATTTGGGGCGAGTGGGCAATCAGCCCCAGCATTTT. Variable domain in full (rest from reference TRBV7-9 and TRBJ1-5): DTGVSQNPRHKITKRGQNVTFRCDPISEHNRLYWYRQTLGQGPEFLTYFQNEAQLEKSRLLSDRFSAERPKGSFSTLEIQRTEQGDSAMYLCASSLEHLGRVGNQPQHFGDGTRLSIL.

This rearrangement joins TRBV11-2 to TRBJ2-1, with 12 positions matching TRBD2. This CDR3 is built from 16 residues. Germline values: CDR1 SGHAT, CDR2 FQNNGV. The V and J ends lost 3 bases and 7 bases, in that order; junction bases with no gene match: 7. The CDR3 is CASSLGGLAGPNEQFF. CDR3 coding DNA: TGTGCCAGCAGCTTGGGAGGACTAGCGGGGCCAAATGAGCAGTTCTTC.

This chain uses TRBV2 with TRBJ2-3; a possible D gene is TRBD2 (6 bases). The CDR3 extends over 13 amino acids. Germline V CDR1 and CDR2: SNHLY, FYNNEI. V was cut by 3 bases and J by 6 bases, with 10 bases left in between. DNA of the CDR3: TGTGCCAGCAGTGATGGGGGAGGTGATACGCAGTATTTT. Amino acid sequence: CASSDGGGDTQYF.

This clone was seen more than once but under ten times. The genes are TRBV27 and TRBJ1-3; 10 bases line up with TRBD1. The CDR3 contains 15 residues. In germline, CDR1 is MNHEY, CDR2 SMNVEV (reference sequence). V was pared by 3 bases and J by 2 bases, with 1 base of the junction left unmatched. CDR3 DNA: TGTGCCAGCAGTTTTGACAGGGGGCCTGGAAACACCATATATTTT. This gives the protein CASSFDRGPGNTIYF.

CDR3 region: CASRPSRQGGANVLTF. The CDR3 DNA is TGTGCCAGCAGACCCTCCCGACAGGGTGGGGCCAACGTCCTGACTTTC. The chain uses TRBV6-6 and TRBJ2-6; 7 bases are a match to TRBD1. V lost 6 bases, J lost 3 bases, and 8 bases stayed unmatched. The CDR3 runs 16 residues. Germline V CDR1 and CDR2: MNHNY, SVGAGI (reference sequence).

The chain joins TRBV11-3 to TRBJ2-7, with 9 bases identical to TRBD2. Germline V gene sequence: CDR1 SGHNT, CDR2 YENEEA. The CDR3 totals 14 residues. J gave up 6 bases and V 3 bases, and 6 bases lay outside the gene matches. The CDR3: CASSFPGLAAEQYF. The DNA of the CDR3 is TGTGCCAGCAGCTTCCCGGGACTAGCTGCCGAGCAGTACTTC.

This clone was recorded a few times. The V and J genes are TRBV4-1 and TRBJ1-5; 7 nucleotides agree with TRBD1. J lost 2 bases, V lost 4 bases, and 17 bases had no gene match. The CDR3 has 19 residues. Germline values: CDR1 MGHRA, CDR2 YSYEKL. In DNA, the CDR3 is TGCGCCAGCAGCCCGACTGTCCCGGGACAGTTTTTTGGCAATCAGCCCCAGCATTTT. Its protein product is CASSPTVPGQFFGNQPQHF.

CDR3 DNA sequence: TGTGCCTGGAGGGCTCTCCAACCCGCCTACGAGCAGTACTTC. Amino acid sequence: CAWRALQPAYEQYF. The rearrangement uses TRBV30 and TRBJ2-7; no reliable D call. Germline CDR1 is GTSNPN and CDR2 is SVGIG (reference sequence). The CDR3 extends over 14 amino acids. Trimming stripped 3 bases from V and 2 bases from J, with 14 bases between.

The chain employs TRBV2 and TRBJ1-2; tentative D call: TRBD1 (5 bases). V shed 1 base and J shed 6 bases, with 12 bases lying between them. Germline V gene data show CDR1 as SNHLY and CDR2 as FYNNEI. The CDR3 spans 14 residues. The CDR3 DNA is TGTGCCAGCAGTGAAGGGTTAACAGGCGATGGCTACACCTTC. Protein sequence: CASSEGLTGDGYTF.

This chain connects TRBV7-2 to TRBJ1-4; 8 bases align to TRBD1. This CDR3 contains 16 residues. V dropped 0 bases and J dropped 4; count of bases not matched to a gene: 4. Germline CDR1 and CDR2: SGHTA and FQGNSA. The CDR3 reads CASSLATGVGNEKLFF. The CDR3 bases are TGTGCCAGCAGCTTAGCGACAGGGGTTGGTAATGAAAAACTGTTTTTT.

This chain joins TRBV7-3 and TRBJ2-2; 7 bases fit TRBD2. The V gene end was trimmed by 6 bases and the J gene end by 2 bases; junction bases not matched to a gene: 6. The V gene's germline CDR1 is SGHTA and CDR2 FQGTGA. The CDR3 consists of 15 residues. DNA for the CDR3: TGTGCCAGCAGATATAGCGGGCAAAACACCGGGGAGCTGTTTTTT. The encoded protein is CASRYSGQNTGELFF.